This TCR beta chain was identified in a study of Ad26.COV2.S vaccination and SARS-CoV-2 variants. Study-wide context: Recipients of Ad26.COV2.S got it intramuscularly, once or twice 56 days apart. General observations from the study: Breadth, reportedly substantial, characterized the spike-specific CD8+ and CD4+ T cell responses after vaccination.

Stated treatment: around 19 received Ad26.COV2.S at low or high dose, single or two shots; about 5 received placebo; per-sample allocation not given. It was on day 63 after the first vaccine or placebo injection that samples were taken. Adults aged 18-55 years in Boston included the donor. This clone came up a few times. Antigen specificity is unknown. Profiling relied on immunoSEQ multiplex PCR, and the TCRdb table lists in-frame clones only, not all of them. The profile shows 400,000 or so clones, approximately 91% of them singletons. The V gene's germline CDR1 is MNHNS and CDR2 SASEGT. CDR3 length: 17 amino acids. The V gene end was trimmed by 2 bases and the J gene end by 0 bases; junction bases not matched to a gene: 6.

The receptor comes from a person between 18 and 65 years old who received the Ad26.COV2.S COVID-19 vaccine or a placebo. The sequenced sample was peripheral blood, obtained in a trial of Ad26.COV2.S vaccine versus placebo. This chain connects TRBV6-1 to TRBJ1-3; 8 nucleotides agree with TRBD1. Here the CDR3 reads CASSERRDRLSGNTIYF. The CDR3 DNA follows: TGTGCCAGCAGTGAACGACGGGACAGGCTCTCTGGAAACACCATATATTTT.